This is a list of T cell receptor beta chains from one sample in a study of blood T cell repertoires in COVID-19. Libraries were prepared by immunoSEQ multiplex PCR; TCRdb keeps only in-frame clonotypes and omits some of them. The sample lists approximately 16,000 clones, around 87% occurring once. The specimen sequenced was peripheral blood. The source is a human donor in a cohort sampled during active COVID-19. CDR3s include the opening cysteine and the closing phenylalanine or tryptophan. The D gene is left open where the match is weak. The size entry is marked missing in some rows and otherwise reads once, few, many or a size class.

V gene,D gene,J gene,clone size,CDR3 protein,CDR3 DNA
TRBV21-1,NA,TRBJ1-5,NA,CASRRGPNQPQHF,TGTGCCAGCAGGAGGGGGCCTAATCAGCCCCAGCATTTT
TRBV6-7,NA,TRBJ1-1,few,CASSYVERMVTEAFF,TGTGCCAGCAGTTACGTGGAGAGGATGGTCACTGAAGCTTTCTTT
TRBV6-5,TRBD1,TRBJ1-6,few,CASSYGGGPSPLHF,TGTGCCAGCAGTTACGGAGGGGGCCCATCACCCCTCCACTTT
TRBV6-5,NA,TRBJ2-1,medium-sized,CASSYSEGDLDNEQFF,TGTGCCAGCAGTTACTCTGAGGGGGATCTTGACAATGAGCAGTTCTTC
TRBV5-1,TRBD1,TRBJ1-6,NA,CASNPDLDRPNSPLHF,TGCGCCAGCAACCCGGACTTGGACAGGCCCAATTCACCCCTCCACTTT
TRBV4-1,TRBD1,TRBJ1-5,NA,CASSQPGQGGNSNQPQHF,TGCGCCAGCAGCCAACCGGGACAGGGGGGGAACAGCAATCAGCCCCAGCATTTT
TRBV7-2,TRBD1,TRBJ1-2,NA,CASSLGNRQGAKGYTF,TGTGCCAGCAGCTTAGGGAACCGACAGGGGGCTAAGGGCTACACCTTC
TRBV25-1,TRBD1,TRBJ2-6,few,CASSARQGVASGANVLTF,TGTGCCAGCAGTGCCCGACAGGGGGTAGCGTCTGGGGCCAACGTCCTGACTTTC
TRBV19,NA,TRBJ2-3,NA,CASSTILTGRNTQYF,TGTGCCAGTAGTACTATTTTGACAGGGAGGAATACGCAGTATTTT
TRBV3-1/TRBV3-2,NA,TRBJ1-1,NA,CASSQDRGPEAFF,TGTGCCAGCAGCCAAGATAGAGGGCCTGAAGCTTTCTTT
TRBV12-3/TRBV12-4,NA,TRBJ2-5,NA,CASQGTPQETQYF,TGTGCCAGCCAAGGGACTCCCCAAGAGACCCAGTACTTC
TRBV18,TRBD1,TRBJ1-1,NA,CASSRGGGMNTEAFF,TGTGCCAGCTCACGAGGAGGGGGCATGAACACTGAAGCTTTCTTT
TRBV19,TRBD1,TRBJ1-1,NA,CASSIGTATEAFF,TGTGCCAGTAGTATCGGGACAGCCACTGAAGCTTTCTTT
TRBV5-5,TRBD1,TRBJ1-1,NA,CASSLAGDRGITEAFF,TGTGCCAGCAGCTTGGCCGGGGACAGGGGGATCACTGAAGCTTTCTTT
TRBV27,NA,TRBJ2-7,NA,CASSLSGGALGNEQYF,TGTGCCAGCAGTTTATCTGGCGGGGCCCTCGGGAACGAGCAGTACTTC
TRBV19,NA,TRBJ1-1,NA,CASSAVLNTEAFF,TGTGCCAGTAGTGCAGTCCTGAACACTGAAGCTTTCTTT
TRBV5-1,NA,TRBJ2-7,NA,CASSLRVDSLSYEQYF,TGCGCCAGCAGCTTGCGGGTGGACTCTCTTTCCTACGAGCAGTACTTC
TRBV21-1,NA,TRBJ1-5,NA,CASSHRETGHNQPQHF,TGTGCCAGCAGCCACCGAGAGACAGGGCACAATCAGCCCCAGCATTTT
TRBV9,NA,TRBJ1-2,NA,CASSTPAKPEGYTF,TGTGCCAGCAGCACCCCGGCCAAACCGGAGGGCTACACCTTC
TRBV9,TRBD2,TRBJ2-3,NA,CASSVWGGGAEMPGTDTQYF,TGTGCCAGCAGCGTATGGGGCGGGGGGGCCGAAATGCCAGGCACAGATACGCAGTATTTT
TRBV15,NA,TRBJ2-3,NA,CATRRGGSTDTQYF,TGTGCCACCAGAAGGGGGGGTAGCACAGATACGCAGTATTTT
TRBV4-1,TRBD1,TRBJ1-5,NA,CASSQAYQGGNQPQHF,TGCGCCAGCAGCCAAGCGTATCAGGGGGGCAATCAGCCCCAGCATTTT
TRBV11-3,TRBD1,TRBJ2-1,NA,CASSLDSRTGTDEQFF,TGTGCCAGCAGCTTAGATTCGAGGACAGGGACGGATGAGCAGTTCTTC
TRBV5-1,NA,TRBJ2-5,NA,CASSLTGMETQYF,TGCGCCAGCAGCTTGACAGGGATGGAGACCCAGTACTTC
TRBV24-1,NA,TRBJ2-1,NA,CATSGAGSYNEQFF,TGTGCCACCAGTGGGGCGGGCTCCTACAATGAGCAGTTCTTC
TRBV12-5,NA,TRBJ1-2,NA,CASGLGRTATAEGYTF,TGTGCTAGTGGTTTGGGGCGGACAGCCACGGCAGAAGGCTACACCTTC
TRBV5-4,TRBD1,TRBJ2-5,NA,CASSWGQGIETQYF,TGTGCCAGCAGCTGGGGACAGGGTATCGAGACCCAGTACTTC
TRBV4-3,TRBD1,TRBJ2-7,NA,CASSQDPRDRGYEQYF,TGCGCCAGCAGCCAAGATCCCCGGGACAGGGGCTACGAGCAGTACTTC
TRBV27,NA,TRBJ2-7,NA,CASSLLNSEAEQYF,TGTGCCAGCAGTTTACTCAACTCCGAAGCCGAGCAGTACTTC
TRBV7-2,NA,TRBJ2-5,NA,CASSSRGGEVETQYF,TGTGCCAGCAGCTCCCGCGGCGGGGAAGTGGAGACCCAGTACTTC
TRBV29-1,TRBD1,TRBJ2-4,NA,CSVEEGQGLAKNIQYF,TGCAGCGTTGAAGAGGGACAGGGTTTAGCCAAAAACATTCAGTACTTC
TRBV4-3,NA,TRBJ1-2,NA,CASSQGPDSNYGYTF,TGCGCCAGCAGCCAAGGGCCCGACAGTAACTATGGCTACACCTTC
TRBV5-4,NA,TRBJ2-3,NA,CASPTLPGGGLPTDTQYF,TGTGCCAGCCCGACACTGCCTGGAGGGGGCCTTCCCACAGATACGCAGTATTTT
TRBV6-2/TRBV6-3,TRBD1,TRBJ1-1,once,CASSYLGTGEAFF,TGTGCCAGCAGTTACCTTGGGACAGGTGAAGCTTTCTTT
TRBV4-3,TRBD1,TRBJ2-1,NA,CASSQDPPTGSSYNEQFF,TGCGCCAGCAGCCAAGATCCCCCGACAGGGAGCTCCTACAATGAGCAGTTCTTC
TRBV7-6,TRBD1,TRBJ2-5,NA,CASSAHRTGGIQETQYF,TGTGCCAGCAGCGCCCATCGGACAGGGGGAATACAAGAGACCCAGTACTTC
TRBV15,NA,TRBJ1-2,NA,CATSRGPGFYGYTF,TGTGCCACCAGCAGAGGCCCAGGGTTCTATGGCTACACCTTC
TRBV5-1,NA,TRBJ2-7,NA,CASSLGHRGPYEQYF,TGCGCCAGCAGCTTGGGGCACCGCGGCCCCTACGAGCAGTACTTC
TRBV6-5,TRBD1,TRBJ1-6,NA,CASTETGVESPLHF,TGTGCCAGCACCGAGACAGGGGTTGAGTCACCCCTCCACTTT
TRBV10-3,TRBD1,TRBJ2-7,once,CAIRTGTGGYEQYF,TGTGCCATCAGGACCGGGACAGGGGGCTACGAGCAGTACTTC
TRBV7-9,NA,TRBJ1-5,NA,CASSPPGLGPQHF,TGTGCCAGCAGTCCCCCGGGGTTGGGGCCCCAGCATTTT
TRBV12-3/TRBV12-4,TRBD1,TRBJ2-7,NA,CASGLTGIYEQYF,TGTGCCAGCGGCCTGACAGGGATCTACGAGCAGTACTTC
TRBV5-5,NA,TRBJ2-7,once,CASSLDVSSYEQYF,TGTGCCAGCAGCTTGGACGTGAGCTCCTACGAGCAGTACTTC
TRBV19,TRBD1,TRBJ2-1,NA,CASRHRGQGKDEQFF,TGTGCCAGTAGACATAGGGGACAGGGCAAGGATGAGCAGTTCTTC
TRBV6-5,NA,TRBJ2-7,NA,CASSPHTDEQYF,TGTGCCAGCAGTCCTCATACGGACGAGCAGTACTTC
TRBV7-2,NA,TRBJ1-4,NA,CASSDSGALNREKLFF,TGTGCCAGCAGCGATAGCGGGGCGTTGAATCGTGAAAAACTGTTTTTT
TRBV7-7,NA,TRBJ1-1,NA,CASSFSWDTEAFF,TGTGCCAGCAGCTTTAGCTGGGACACTGAAGCTTTCTTT
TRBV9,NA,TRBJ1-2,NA,CASSAVTADHIYGYTF,TGTGCCAGCAGCGCCGTCACAGCGGACCACATCTATGGCTACACCTTC
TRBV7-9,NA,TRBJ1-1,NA,CASAVPGHNTEAFF,TGTGCCAGCGCAGTCCCGGGACATAACACTGAAGCTTTCTTT
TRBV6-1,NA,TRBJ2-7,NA,CASSEALAGPYEQYF,TGTGCCAGCAGTGAAGCGTTGGCAGGGCCGTACGAGCAGTACTTC